A selection of T cell receptor beta chains follows, all from one sample in a study of prognosis after radiotherapy for stage I lung cancer. MiXCR, run by TCRdb on the multiplex PCR reads, gives a single entry per CDR3 protein. The data contain roughly 32,000 distinct CDR3 sequences, 42% of them singletons. Specimen: PBMCs, collected before or after stereotactic body radiation therapy (not recorded which). Every receptor here comes from a donor over 45 with non-small cell lung cancer. CDR3s include the opening cysteine and the closing phenylalanine or tryptophan. D genes are given only for firm matches. Size values are once, few and many counts, or a class for expanded clones, and some rows have none.

-	TRBJ2-7	TRBD1	TRBV7-2	15	TGTGCCAGCAGCCCCTATCGGGACAGGGGTGGTGAGCAGTACTTC	CASSPYRDRGGEQYF
-	TRBJ2-6	-	TRBV11-1	14	TGTGCCAGCGACTTGGGGTCTGGGGCCAACGTCCTGACTTTC	CASDLGSGANVLTF
many	TRBJ2-4	-	TRBV5-5	16	TGTGCCAGCAGCTTCGGATGGGACCTAGCCAAAAACATTCAGTACTTC	CASSFGWDLAKNIQYF
-	TRBJ1-6	-	TRBV7-9	15	TGTGCCAGCAGCCCTTGGACGGGTAATAATTCACCCCTCCACTTT	CASSPWTGNNSPLHF
-	TRBJ1-2	-	TRBV6-1	14	TGTGCCAGCAGTGCGTACAGAAACAACTATGTCTACACCTTC	CASSAYRNNYVYTF
many	TRBJ2-1	-	TRBV19	13	TGTGCCAGTAGTTCCGTGACCTACAATGAGCAGTTCTTC	CASSSVTYNEQFF
many	TRBJ2-5	-	TRBV5-1	11	TGCGCCAGCAGCTCTCAAGAGACCCAGTACTTC	CASSSQETQYF
many	TRBJ2-5	-	TRBV20-1	15	TGCAGTGCTAGAATCCCAGGGGGGGGAATAGAGACCCAGTACTTC	CSARIPGGGIETQYF
many	TRBJ2-7	-	TRBV6-2/TRBV6-3	12	TGTGCCAGCAGTTACTCGACGGGAAAGCAGTACTTC	CASSYSTGKQYF
-	TRBJ1-6	TRBD1	TRBV6-2/TRBV6-3	17	TGTGCCAGCCGGAGGGGGCTCCTTAGATCCTATAATTCACCCATCCACTTT	CASRRGLLRSYNSPIHF
many	TRBJ2-1	TRBD2	TRBV28	15	TGTGCCAGCACCCCTCTCAGCGGGAAGTACAATGAGCAGTTCTTC	CASTPLSGKYNEQFF
-	TRBJ2-7	TRBD1	TRBV5-1	15	TGCGCCAGCAGCTTCGGGGGACAGGGGTCGTACGAGCAGTACTTC	CASSFGGQGSYEQYF
once	TRBJ1-2	-	TRBV20-1	13	TGCAGTGCTAGCACGGGAACAGCAGGCGGCTACACCTTC	CSASTGTAGGYTF
many	TRBJ2-1	TRBD1	TRBV7-2	13	TGTGCCAGCAGCTACCAGACAGGGGATGAGCAGTTCTTC	CASSYQTGDEQFF
-	TRBJ1-6	TRBD1	TRBV19	14	TGTGCCAGTAGACGGGACAGGTGCCAGTACTCCCTCCACTTT	CASRRDRCQYSLHF
once	TRBJ1-3	-	TRBV3-1	12	TGTGCCAGCAGCCCCTCTGGAAACACCATATATTTT	CASSPSGNTIYF